This T cell receptor beta chain was sequenced for a study of shared clonotypes between healthy human individuals. Overall study results and limits: Clonotypes which were not shared had lower generation probabilities than clonotypes that all four donors shared.

Concerning this clone: Its specificity is not known.

It was CD45RO-negative cells, positively selected for CCR7, that made up naive CD8 cells, with terminally differentiated effector memory CD45RA+ cells excluded. Libraries were prepared by immunoSEQ multiplex PCR; TCRdb keeps only in-frame clonotypes and omits some of them. The table includes about 2,200,000 clones, approximately 94% detected once. Losses at the gene ends were 5 bases for V and 5 bases for J; bases not matched to a gene: 9. Germline values: CDR1 SGHTA, CDR2 FQGTGA. The CDR3 is made up of 16 amino acids. This TCR was recovered from a man aged 18 to 30 in good health. Some clones in this sample may be carry-over from other donors' samples. Sequencing was done on a sample of naive CD8+ T cells from PBMCs. The gene calls are TRBV7-3 and TRBJ2-2; the match to TRBD1 covers 9 bases. The DNA of the CDR3 is TGTGCCAGCAGCCCTTGGACAGGGGAGGGAACCGGGGAGCTGTTTTTT. It encodes CASSPWTGEGTGELFF.